These 21 T cell receptor beta chains were sequenced from one sample in a study of T cell responses to AZD1222 COVID-19 vaccine. Profiling relied on immunoSEQ multiplex PCR, and the TCRdb table lists in-frame clones only, not all of them. The sample records about 140,000 clones, around 90% being singletons. Here the sequenced sample was peripheral blood, taken on day 0 of AZD1222 vaccination. The receptors derive from an adult in good health.

This clone was counted a few times. CDR3 sequence (DNA): TGTGCCAGCAGCCGACAGACAGCTCTCTCCTACGAGCAGTACTTC. It encodes CASSRQTALSYEQYF. This chain uses TRBV5-4 with TRBJ2-7; D might be TRBD1 (5 bases). V was pared by 4 bases and J by 0 bases, with 14 bases between. The CDR3 consists of 15 residues. The germline gives CDR1 SGHNT, CDR2 YYREEE (reference sequence).

The J gene is TRBJ2-1, the V gene TRBV5-1; D is perhaps TRBD2 (7 bases). Deletions cut 0 bases from V and 7 bases from J, with 14 bases between. CDR1 is SGHRS, CDR2 YFSETQ, per germline. The CDR3 sequence is 15 residues long. The chain's CDR3 is CASSLEGGTKNEQFF. The CDR3 DNA reads as TGCGCCAGCAGCTTGGAAGGGGGGACTAAAAATGAGCAGTTCTTC.

The J gene is TRBJ1-4, the V gene TRBV11-2; D possibly corresponds to TRBD1 (6 bases). V dropped 6 bases and J dropped 0 bases, with 14 bases sitting between them. The CDR3 is 16 residues long. From germline, CDR1 is SGHAT and CDR2 FQNNGV. The CDR3 here is CASSRGLVATNEKLFF. CDR3 nucleotides: TGTGCCAGCAGTAGGGGGTTGGTGGCAACTAATGAAAAACTGTTTTTT.

The rearrangement uses TRBV6-4 and TRBJ2-2; TRBD2 is a possible D gene (5 bases). This CDR3 comprises 15 residues. The ends were cut back, 4 bases at V and 6 bases at J, with 15 bases in the middle. The germline V gene encodes CDR1 MRHNA and CDR2 SNTAGT. The CDR3 is CASSVGSAISGELFF. Here the CDR3 DNA reads TGTGCCAGCAGTGTAGGGAGCGCCATTTCCGGGGAGCTGTTTTTT.

The V call is TRBV11-2, the J call TRBJ2-7; TRBD1 matches 11 bases. The CDR3 is made up of 15 amino acids. The germline gives CDR1 SGHAT, CDR2 FQNNGV. The J segment lost 3 bases and the V segment lost 5 bases, leaving 6 bases of the junction unmatched. Here the CDR3 reads CASSLGGTGGYEQYF. In nucleotides, the CDR3 is TGTGCCAGCAGCCTGGGGGGGACAGGGGGCTACGAGCAGTACTTC.

CDR3 residues: CASSLGGQPQHF. The CDR3 DNA reads as TGTGCCAGCAGCTTAGGAGGCCAGCCCCAGCATTTT. This chain connects TRBV7-9 to TRBJ1-5; no definite D call. V lost 1 base to trimming and J lost 7 bases, with 5 bases between them. The CDR3 contains 12 residues. Germline CDR1 and CDR2: SEHNR and FQNEAQ (reference sequence).

The chain couples TRBV19 to TRBJ2-2; D perhaps matches TRBD1 (7 bases). CDR3 length: 18 residues. Germline CDR1 LNHDA, CDR2 SQIVND (reference sequence). The V gene lost 4 bases and the J gene lost 2 bases, with 20 bases spanning the gap. CDR3 loop: CASSRLSAGGTNTGELFF. The CDR3 bases are TGTGCCAGTAGTAGGCTGTCGGCAGGGGGGACTAACACCGGGGAGCTGTTTTTT.

The chain uses TRBV24-1 and TRBJ1-5; 10 bases are shared with TRBD1. Germline CDR1 KGHDR, CDR2 SFDVKD. CDR3 length: 17 amino acids. V shed 2 bases, J shed 1 base, and the junction held 4 bases outside the gene matches. CDR3 amino acids: CATSDSPGQGSNQPQHF. DNA for the CDR3: TGTGCCACCAGTGATTCTCCGGGACAGGGGAGCAATCAGCCCCAGCATTTT.

This chain connects TRBV5-1 to TRBJ1-2, with a tentative D call TRBD1 (6 bases). CDR1 is SGHRS and CDR2 is YFSETQ in the germline V gene. The CDR3 totals 14 residues. V lost 0 bases, J lost 7 bases, and 13 bases lay in between. In DNA form, the CDR3 reads TGCGCCAGCAGCTTGGAGGGGGGGGCGAGTGGCTACACCTTC. Amino acid sequence: CASSLEGGASGYTF.

The chain employs TRBV25-1 and TRBJ2-1; D is perhaps TRBD2 (5 bases). Germline-derived CDR1 and CDR2 are MGHDK and SYGVNS. V gave up 2 bases and J gave up 4 bases, with 6 bases separating them. The CDR3 runs 13 residues. The CDR3, as DNA: TGTGCCAGCAGTGAAGGAGGTTACAATGAGCAGTTCTTC. Its protein is CASSEGGYNEQFF.

J is TRBJ2-7 and V is TRBV9, with TRBD2 matching 9 bases. CDR1 is SGDLS, CDR2 YYNGEE, per germline. V gave up 2 bases and J gave up 7 bases; unmatched junction bases: 10. There are 15 residues in the CDR3. The CDR3 coding sequence is TGTGCCAGCAGCGTTGGGGCTAGCGGGGCCCTGGAGCAGTACTTC. This encodes CASSVGASGALEQYF.

This clone appeared once. The chain links TRBV7-2 to TRBJ1-2; D call uncertain. Trimming took 1 base from V and 2 from J, leaving 11 bases between them. The CDR3 consists of 15 residues. Germline CDR1 reads SGHTA; CDR2 reads FQGNSA. CDR3 residues: CASSLVGSPNYGYTF. DNA of the CDR3: TGTGCCAGCAGCTTAGTGGGCAGCCCGAACTATGGCTACACCTTC.

The chain has TRBV11-2 and TRBJ1-4; the match to TRBD1 covers 8 bases. This CDR3 has 14 residues. V was clipped by 7 bases and J by 13 bases; unmatched bases: 14. The germline CDR1 and CDR2 sequences are SGHAT and FQNNGV. The CDR3 nucleotides are TGTGCCAGCACCCTGACAGGGGCAAGGCCTAGACTGTTTTTT. This encodes CASTLTGARPRLFF. The variable domain in full, completed from reference TRBV11-2 and TRBJ1-4, reads EAGVAQSPRYKIIEKRQSVAFWCNPISGHATLYWYQQILGQGPKLLIQFQNNGVVDDSQLPKDRFSAERLKGVDSTLKIQPAKLEDSAVYLCASTLTGARPRLFFGSGTQLSVL.

The genes are TRBV15 and TRBJ2-7; 8 bases match TRBD2. The length of the CDR3 is 16 residues. Germline assignment: CDR1 LNHNV and CDR2 YYDKDF (reference sequence). Germline trimming cut 3 bases from V and 0 bases from J; bases unmatched to any gene: 7. CDR3 protein: CATSRTVSGSSYEQYF. CDR3 sequence (DNA): TGTGCCACCAGCAGGACCGTAAGCGGGAGCTCCTACGAGCAGTACTTC. Complete variable domain (other parts from reference TRBV15 and TRBJ2-7): DAMVIQNPRYQVTQFGKPVTLSCSQTLNHNVMYWYQQKSSQAPKLLFHYYDKDFNNEADTPDNFQSRRPNTSFCFLDIRSPGLGDTAMYLCATSRTVSGSSYEQYFGPGTRLTVT.

The chain couples TRBV27 to TRBJ1-3; 8 nucleotides match TRBD1. Germline values: CDR1 MNHEY, CDR2 SMNVEV (reference sequence). Germline trimming cut 5 bases from V and 4 bases from J; bases unmatched to any gene: 10. CDR3 length equals 16 residues. CDR3 sequence (DNA): TGTGCCAGCAGTCTAACGGGACAGGCGGTCGGAAACACCATATATTTT. Translation gives CASSLTGQAVGNTIYF.

The chain has TRBV4-2 and TRBJ2-3, with 8 bases lining up with TRBD2. Germline CDR1 LGHNA, CDR2 YNFKEQ. CDR3 length: 17 amino acids. With 4 bases clipped from V and 6 bases from J, the junction kept 15 bases outside the gene matches. In DNA form, the CDR3 reads TGTGCCAGCAGCCGGACCGGGACCGGGACTAGATGGGATACGCAGTATTTT. It translates to CASSRTGTGTRWDTQYF.

The gene calls are TRBV11-2 and TRBJ2-7; 7 nucleotides align to TRBD2. The CDR3 has 15 residues. V dropped 5 bases and J dropped 6; count of bases not matched to a gene: 13. Germline V lookup: CDR1 SGHAT, CDR2 FQNNGV. CDR3 sequence: CASSQAYRGVGEQYF. DNA of the CDR3: TGTGCCAGCAGCCAGGCCTATCGGGGGGTGGGCGAGCAGTACTTC.

The genes are TRBV7-9 and TRBJ1-4; D gene uncertain. Trimming cost V 5 bases and J 7 bases, with 11 bases left between them. Germline CDR1 is SEHNR and CDR2 is FQNEAQ (reference sequence). The CDR3 totals 13 residues. The CDR3 DNA reads TGTGCCAGCAGCCGAGGTTTAGGTGAAAAACTGTTTTTT. It translates to CASSRGLGEKLFF.

V usage is TRBV30 and J usage is TRBJ2-5, with D tentatively TRBD2 (5 bases). With 0 bases removed from V and 2 bases from J, the gap between germline ends came to 10 bases. The CDR3 is 14 residues long. Germline V CDR1 and CDR2: GTSNPN, SVGIG (reference sequence). In DNA form, the CDR3 reads TGTGCCTGGAGTGTTGGACTCGTGCAAGAGACCCAGTACTTC. This codes for CAWSVGLVQETQYF. Full variable domain (missing parts from reference TRBV30 and TRBJ2-5): SQTIHQWPATLVQPVGSPLSLECTVEGTSNPNLYWYRQAAGRGLQLLFYSVGIGQISSEVPQNLSASRPQDRQFILSSKKLLLSDSGFYLCAWSVGLVQETQYFGPGTRLLVL.

This clone was recorded a few times. V and J are TRBV4-1 and TRBJ1-4, with TRBD1 matching 8 bases. The trim removed 0 bases at V and 0 bases at J, leaving 6 bases unmatched. The CDR3 spans 18 residues. Per the germline V gene, CDR1 is MGHRA and CDR2 is YSYEKL. The CDR3 sequence is CASSQDGTGGSTNEKLFF. The CDR3 region has the DNA TGCGCCAGCAGCCAAGACGGGACAGGAGGCTCAACTAATGAAAAACTGTTTTTT.

The chain joins TRBV10-3 to TRBJ1-1; TRBD1 might be the D (6 bases). The CDR3 runs to 13 residues. Germline V CDR1 and CDR2: ENHRY, SYGVKD. Trimming shortened V by 10 bases and J by 1 base, and 13 bases separated the two germline ends. The CDR3 spells CATKGEGNTEAFF. The CDR3 coding sequence is TGTGCCACAAAGGGGGAGGGGAACACTGAAGCTTTCTTT.